What follows is one T cell receptor (beta chain) and its context. As handled by the study authors: Counts of nucleated cells, estimated from reference gene primer amplification, were obtained. Some clones are missing from TCRdb's copy, which holds only in-frame ones; the method was immunoSEQ multiplex PCR. The D gene and trimming were derived from the DNA, and the V and J assignments and clone size from that table. Altogether approximately 120,000 clones are present, more than 65% being singletons, with the ten largest covering around 8%. Germline lookup yields CDR1 KGHSH and CDR2 LQKENI. Between the trimmed V and J ends, which lost 2 bases and 7 bases, there was a span of 9 bases. This CDR3 has 14 amino acids. The sample is drawn from a study of blood T cell repertoires in COVID-19. Overall study: There were acute and convalescent COVID-19 samples, and they came from the United States, Italy and Spain. The cDNA or gDNA used as material had been derived from T cells, B-cell-depleted T cells, or PBMCs.

The sequenced material came from peripheral blood. The source of this sequence is a woman of 80 years or more with active or convalescent COVID-19. The V gene is TRBV18, the J gene TRBJ1-6, with D possibly TRBD1 on 5 matching bases. The CDR3 loop is CASSPGAGNSPLHF. In nucleotides, the CDR3 is TGTGCCAGCTCACCAGGGGCGGGAAATTCACCCCTCCACTTT.